The clone carrying this T cell receptor beta chain was counted a single time. These data are taken from a study of blood T cell repertoires in COVID-19. Ages ranged from about 18 to 100 years, with residence in about two dozen US areas. Participants classified as exposed had met a COVID-19 case within 2 weeks before study entry. Per germline, CDR1 LNHDA and CDR2 SQIVND (reference sequence). There are 15 residues in the CDR3. With 7 bases clipped from V and 7 bases from J, the junction kept 14 bases outside the gene matches. In the study's own analysis: It was from reference gene primer amplification that nucleated cell counts were estimated. Profiling relied on immunoSEQ multiplex PCR, and the TCRdb table lists in-frame clones only, not all of them. D and trimming come from the DNA, and the V and J calls and clone size come from that table. The sample consists of about 280,000 clones, approximately 78% of them appearing once.

Sequencing was carried out using PBMCs or T cells enriched from blood (not recorded which). The chain links TRBV19 to TRBJ2-7; 9 bases agree with TRBD2. This clonotype originated in a man in his forties who had been exposed to COVID-19. The CDR3 protein is CASNGGGAHMGEQYF. DNA for the CDR3: TGTGCCAGTAATGGCGGGGGGGCTCACATGGGAGAGCAGTACTTC.